The 3 T cell receptor beta chains below come from one sample, sequenced in a study of T cells in Graves' hyperthyroidism and ophthalmopathy. Amplification targeted TCR beta CDR3 regions from RNA transcripts. The HTBI primer set was used in a first-round RT-PCR of the TCR CDR3. TCRdb re-analysed the multiplex PCR reads in MiXCR, keeping a single row per CDR3 protein. The sample includes roughly 380,000 distinct CDR3 sequences, around an eighth of them seen just once. Sequencing was done on a sample of blood. These receptors all stem from a young man with Graves' hyperthyroidism that later progressed to Graves' ophthalmopathy.

The J gene is TRBJ1-5, the V gene TRBV18; 7 nucleotides agree with TRBD1. The ends lost 6 bases at V and 3 bases at J; junction bases unmatched: 8. CDR3 size: 15 residues. The V gene's germline CDR1 is KGHSH and CDR2 LQKENI. This chain's CDR3 is CASSRQGLPNQPQHF. The DNA of the CDR3 is TGTGCCAGCTCGCGACAGGGACTACCCAATCAGCCCCAGCATTTT.

The rearrangement joins TRBV5-1 to TRBJ1-5; D unclear. The CDR3 length is 14 residues. V lost 1 base and J lost 6, with 11 bases in between. Germline CDR1 is SGHRS and CDR2 is YFSETQ. The DNA for the CDR3 is TGCGCCAGCAGCTTGAAGGGTATTGGTCAGCCCCAGCATTTT. It encodes CASSLKGIGQPQHF. Full variable domain (remainder filled in from reference TRBV5-1 and TRBJ1-5): KAGVTQTPRYLIKTRGQQVTLSCSPISGHRSVSWYQQTPGQGLQFLFEYFSETQRNKGNFPGRFSGRQFSNSRSEMNVSTLELGDSALYLCASSLKGIGQPQHFGDGTRLSIL.

The chain carries TRBV14 and TRBJ2-7, with TRBD1 identical over 9 bases. Germline values: CDR1 SGHDN, CDR2 FVKESK. This CDR3 comprises 16 residues. After removal of 5 bases from V and 0 bases from J, the junction contained 8 bases not matched to a gene. CDR3 nucleotide sequence: TGTGCCAGCAGCACCCCCGGGACAGGGCCCTCCTACGAGCAGTACTTC. Encoded protein: CASSTPGTGPSYEQYF. Full variable domain (remainder filled in from reference TRBV14 and TRBJ2-7): EAGVTQFPSHSVIEKGQTVTLRCDPISGHDNLYWYRRVMGKEIKFLLHFVKESKQDESGMPNNRFLAERTGGTYSTLKVQPAELEDSGVYFCASSTPGTGPSYEQYFGPGTRLTVT.